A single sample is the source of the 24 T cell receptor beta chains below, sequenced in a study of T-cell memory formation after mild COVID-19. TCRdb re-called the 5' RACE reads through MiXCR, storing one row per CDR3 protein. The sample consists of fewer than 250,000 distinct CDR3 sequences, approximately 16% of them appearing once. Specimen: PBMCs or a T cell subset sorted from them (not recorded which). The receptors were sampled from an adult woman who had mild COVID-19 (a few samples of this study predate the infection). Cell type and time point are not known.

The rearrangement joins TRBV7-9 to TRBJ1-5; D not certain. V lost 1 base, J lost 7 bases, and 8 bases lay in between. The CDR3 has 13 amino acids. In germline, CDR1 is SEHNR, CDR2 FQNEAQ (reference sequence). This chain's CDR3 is CASSLGAGQPQHF. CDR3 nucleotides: TGTGCCAGCAGCTTAGGAGCTGGCCAGCCCCAGCATTTT. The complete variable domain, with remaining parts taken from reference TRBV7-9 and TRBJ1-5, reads DTGVSQNPRHKITKRGQNVTFRCDPISEHNRLYWYRQTLGQGPEFLTYFQNEAQLEKSRLLSDRFSAERPKGSFSTLEIQRTEQGDSAMYLCASSLGAGQPQHFGDGTRLSIL.

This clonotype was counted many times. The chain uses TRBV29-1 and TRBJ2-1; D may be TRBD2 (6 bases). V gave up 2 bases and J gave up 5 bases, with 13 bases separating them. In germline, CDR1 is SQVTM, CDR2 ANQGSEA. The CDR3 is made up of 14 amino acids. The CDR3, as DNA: TGCAGCGTTGAACACCCAGGAGGGAACAATGAGCAGTTCTTC. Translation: CSVEHPGGNNEQFF.

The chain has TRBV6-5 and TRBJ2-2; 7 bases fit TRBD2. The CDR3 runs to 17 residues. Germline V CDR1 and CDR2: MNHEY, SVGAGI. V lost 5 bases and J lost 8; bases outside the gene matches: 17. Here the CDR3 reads CASSPLGAGVKGGELFF. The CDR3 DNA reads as TGTGCCAGCAGTCCCCTCGGGGCGGGAGTAAAAGGAGGGGAGCTGTTTTTT.

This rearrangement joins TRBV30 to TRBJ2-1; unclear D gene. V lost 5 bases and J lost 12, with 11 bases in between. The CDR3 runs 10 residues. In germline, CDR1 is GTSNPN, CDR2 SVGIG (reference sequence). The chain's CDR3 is CAWGLWGQFF. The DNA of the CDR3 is TGTGCCTGGGGCCTTTGGGGGCAGTTCTTC.

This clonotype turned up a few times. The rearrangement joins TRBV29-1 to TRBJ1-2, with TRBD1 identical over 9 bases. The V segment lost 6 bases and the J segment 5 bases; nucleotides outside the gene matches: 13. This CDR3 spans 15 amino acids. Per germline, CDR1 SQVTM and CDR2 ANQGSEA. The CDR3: CSVWAGQGSTYGYTF. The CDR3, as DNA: TGCAGCGTCTGGGCGGGACAGGGTTCGACGTATGGCTACACCTTC.

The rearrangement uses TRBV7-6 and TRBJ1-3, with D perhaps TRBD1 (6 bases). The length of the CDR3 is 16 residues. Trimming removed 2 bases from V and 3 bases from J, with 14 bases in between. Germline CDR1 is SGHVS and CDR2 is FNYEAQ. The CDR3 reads CASSLIGGQFGNTIYF. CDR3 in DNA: TGTGCCAGCAGCTTAATTGGGGGGCAATTTGGAAACACCATATATTTT.

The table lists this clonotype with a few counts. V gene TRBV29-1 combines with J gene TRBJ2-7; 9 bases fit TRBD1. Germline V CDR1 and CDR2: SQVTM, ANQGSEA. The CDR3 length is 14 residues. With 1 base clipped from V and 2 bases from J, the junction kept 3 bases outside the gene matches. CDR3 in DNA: TGCAGCGTTGAAGGGACAGGGGTCCCCTACGAGCAGTACTTC. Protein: CSVEGTGVPYEQYF.

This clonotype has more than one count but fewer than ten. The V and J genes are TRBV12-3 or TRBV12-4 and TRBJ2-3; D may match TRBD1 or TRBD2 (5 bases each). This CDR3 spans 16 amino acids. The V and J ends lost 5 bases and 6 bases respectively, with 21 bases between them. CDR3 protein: CASSRDGRPYPDTQYF. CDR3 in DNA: TGTGCCAGCAGTCGGGACGGTCGCCCATATCCGGATACGCAGTATTTT.

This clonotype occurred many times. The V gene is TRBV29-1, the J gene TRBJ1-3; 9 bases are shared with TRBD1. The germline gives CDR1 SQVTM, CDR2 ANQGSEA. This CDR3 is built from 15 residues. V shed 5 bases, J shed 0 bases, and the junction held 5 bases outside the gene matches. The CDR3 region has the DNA TGCAGCGTTAGGACAGGGGCGAGCTCTGGAAACACCATATATTTT. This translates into CSVRTGASSGNTIYF.

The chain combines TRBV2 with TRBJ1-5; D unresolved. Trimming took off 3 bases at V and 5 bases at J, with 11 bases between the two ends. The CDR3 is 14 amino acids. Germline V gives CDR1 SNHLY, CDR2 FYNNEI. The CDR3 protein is CASSDIGGDQPQHF. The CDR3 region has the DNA TGTGCCAGCAGTGACATAGGAGGAGATCAGCCCCAGCATTTT.

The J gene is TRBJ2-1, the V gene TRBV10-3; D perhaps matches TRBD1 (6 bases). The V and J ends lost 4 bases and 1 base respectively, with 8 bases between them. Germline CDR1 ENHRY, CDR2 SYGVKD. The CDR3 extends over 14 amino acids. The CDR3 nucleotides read TGTGCCATCAGTGTAGGGGGTTCCTACAATGAGCAGTTCTTC. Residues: CAISVGGSYNEQFF.

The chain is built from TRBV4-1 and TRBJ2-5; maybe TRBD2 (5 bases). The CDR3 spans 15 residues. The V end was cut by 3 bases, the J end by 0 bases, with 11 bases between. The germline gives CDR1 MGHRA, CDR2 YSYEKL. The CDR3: CASSQPAEDQETQYF. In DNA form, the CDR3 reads TGCGCCAGCAGCCAGCCAGCGGAAGACCAAGAGACCCAGTACTTC.

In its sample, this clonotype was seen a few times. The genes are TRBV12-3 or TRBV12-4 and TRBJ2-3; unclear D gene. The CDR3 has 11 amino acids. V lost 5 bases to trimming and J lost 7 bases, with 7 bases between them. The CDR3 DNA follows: TGTGCCAGCAGTCTATCGTATACGCAGTATTTT. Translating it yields CASSLSYTQYF.

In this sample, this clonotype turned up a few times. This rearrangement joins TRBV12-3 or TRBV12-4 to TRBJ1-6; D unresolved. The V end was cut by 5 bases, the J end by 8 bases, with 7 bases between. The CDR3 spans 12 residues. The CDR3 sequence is CASSQTHSPLHF. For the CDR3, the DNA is TGTGCCAGCAGTCAGACTCATTCACCCCTCCACTTT.

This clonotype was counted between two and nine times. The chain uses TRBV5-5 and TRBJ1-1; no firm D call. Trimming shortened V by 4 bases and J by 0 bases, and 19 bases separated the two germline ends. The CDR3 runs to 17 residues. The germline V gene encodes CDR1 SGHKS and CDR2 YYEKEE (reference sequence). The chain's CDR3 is CASSLLPGGFMNTEAFF. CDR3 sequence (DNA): TGTGCCAGCAGCCTACTCCCTGGCGGGTTCATGAACACTGAAGCTTTCTTT.

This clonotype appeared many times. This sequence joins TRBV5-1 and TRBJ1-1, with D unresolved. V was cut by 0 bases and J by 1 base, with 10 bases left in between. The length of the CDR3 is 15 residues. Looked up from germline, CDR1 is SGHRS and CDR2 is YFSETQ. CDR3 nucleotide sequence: TGCGCCAGCAGCTTGGTGTCAGTCCCGAACACTGAAGCTTTCTTT. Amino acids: CASSLVSVPNTEAFF. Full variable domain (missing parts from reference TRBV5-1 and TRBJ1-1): KAGVTQTPRYLIKTRGQQVTLSCSPISGHRSVSWYQQTPGQGLQFLFEYFSETQRNKGNFPGRFSGRQFSNSRSEMNVSTLELGDSALYLCASSLVSVPNTEAFFGQGTRLTVV.

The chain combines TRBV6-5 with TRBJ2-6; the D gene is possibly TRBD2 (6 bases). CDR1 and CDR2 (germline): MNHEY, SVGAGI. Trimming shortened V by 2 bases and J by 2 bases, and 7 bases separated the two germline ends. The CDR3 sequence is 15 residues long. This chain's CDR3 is CASSYGGTGANVLTF. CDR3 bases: TGTGCCAGCAGTTACGGGGGGACTGGGGCCAACGTCCTGACTTTC.

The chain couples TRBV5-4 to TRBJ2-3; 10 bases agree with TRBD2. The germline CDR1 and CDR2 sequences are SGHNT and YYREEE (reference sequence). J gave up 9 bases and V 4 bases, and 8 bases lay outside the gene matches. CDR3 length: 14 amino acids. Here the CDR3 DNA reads TGTGCCAGCAGCATCGGGACTAGCGTCGGGACGCAGTATTTT. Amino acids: CASSIGTSVGTQYF.

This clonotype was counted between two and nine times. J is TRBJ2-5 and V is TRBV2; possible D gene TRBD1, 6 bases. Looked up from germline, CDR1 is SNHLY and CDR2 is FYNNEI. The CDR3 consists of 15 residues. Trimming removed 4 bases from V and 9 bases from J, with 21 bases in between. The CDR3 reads CASSVSRGDTKSQYF. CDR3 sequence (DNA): TGTGCCAGCAGTGTTAGCAGGGGCGACACAAAGTCCCAGTACTTC.

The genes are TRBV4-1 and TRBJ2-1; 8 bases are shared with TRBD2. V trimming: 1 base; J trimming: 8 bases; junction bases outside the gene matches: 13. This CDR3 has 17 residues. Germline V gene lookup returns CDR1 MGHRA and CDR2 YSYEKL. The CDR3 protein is CASSQVGRAGGGDEQFF. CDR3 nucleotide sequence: TGCGCCAGCAGCCAAGTGGGGAGGGCGGGGGGCGGAGATGAGCAGTTCTTC.

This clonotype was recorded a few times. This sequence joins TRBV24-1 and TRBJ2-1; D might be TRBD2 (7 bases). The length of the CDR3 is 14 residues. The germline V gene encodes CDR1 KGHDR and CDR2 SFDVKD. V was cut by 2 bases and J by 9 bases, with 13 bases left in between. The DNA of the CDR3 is TGTGCCACCAGTGATTACGGGGGGCGAGGTGAGCAGTTCTTC. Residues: CATSDYGGRGEQFF.

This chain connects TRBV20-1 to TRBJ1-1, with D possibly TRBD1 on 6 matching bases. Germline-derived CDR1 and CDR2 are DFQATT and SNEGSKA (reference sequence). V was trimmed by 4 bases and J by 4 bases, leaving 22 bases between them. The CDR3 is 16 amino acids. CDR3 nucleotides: TGCAGTGCTAAGCAAATGGGGGGCCGCAGGAGCACTGAAGCTTTCTTT. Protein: CSAKQMGGRRSTEAFF.

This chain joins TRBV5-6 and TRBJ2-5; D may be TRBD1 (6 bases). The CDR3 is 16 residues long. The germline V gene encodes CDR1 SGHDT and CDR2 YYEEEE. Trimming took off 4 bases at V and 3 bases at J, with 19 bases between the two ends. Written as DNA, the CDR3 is TGTGCCAGCAGCGCCGGCTTTGGGACACAGGAAGAGACCCAGTACTTC. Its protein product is CASSAGFGTQEETQYF.

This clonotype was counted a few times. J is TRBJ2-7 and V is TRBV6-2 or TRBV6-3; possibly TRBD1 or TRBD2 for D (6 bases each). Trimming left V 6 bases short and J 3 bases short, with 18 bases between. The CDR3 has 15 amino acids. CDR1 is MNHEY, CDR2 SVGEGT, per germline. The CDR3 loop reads CASRGGRDKVYEQYF. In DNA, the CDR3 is TGTGCCAGCAGGGGAGGTCGGGACAAGGTCTACGAGCAGTACTTC.